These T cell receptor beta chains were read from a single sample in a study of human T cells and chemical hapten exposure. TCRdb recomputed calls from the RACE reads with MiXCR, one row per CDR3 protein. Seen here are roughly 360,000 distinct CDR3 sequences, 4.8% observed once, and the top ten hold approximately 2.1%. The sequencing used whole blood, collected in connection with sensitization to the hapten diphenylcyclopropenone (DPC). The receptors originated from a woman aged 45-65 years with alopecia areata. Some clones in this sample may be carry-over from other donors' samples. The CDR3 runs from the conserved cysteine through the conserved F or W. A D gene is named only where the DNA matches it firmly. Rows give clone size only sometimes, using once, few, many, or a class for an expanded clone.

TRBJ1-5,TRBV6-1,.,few,TGTGCCAGCAGTGATCGATTGGGGTCCGGTCAGCCCCAGCATTTT,CASSDRLGSGQPQHF
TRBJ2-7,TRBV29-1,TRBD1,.,TGCAGCGTTGAGACAGGGGGAGACTACGAGCAGTACTTC,CSVETGGDYEQYF
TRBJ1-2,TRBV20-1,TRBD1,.,TGCAGTGCTAGGGGAGGGGGCAAGATGGATGGCTACACCTTC,CSARGGGKMDGYTF
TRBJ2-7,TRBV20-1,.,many,TGCAGTGCTCCGCCCGTACAGGGCTACGAGCAGTACTTC,CSAPPVQGYEQYF
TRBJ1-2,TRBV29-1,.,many,TGCAGCGTTGAGTGGCAGGGGAGATATGGCTACACCTTC,CSVEWQGRYGYTF
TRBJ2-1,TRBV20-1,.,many,TGCGGACCCCTCGGGGGCAATGAGCAGTTCTTC,CGPLGGNEQFF
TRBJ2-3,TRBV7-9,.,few,TGTGCCAGCAGCTTAGGCAGCGGGCGGACCCCGCTCACAGATACGCAGTATTTT,CASSLGSGRTPLTDTQYF
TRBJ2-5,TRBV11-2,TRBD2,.,TGTGCCAGCAGCTTCCTATCAGGGAACCTAGCGGGAGTAGTTCAAGAGACCCAGTACTTC,CASSFLSGNLAGVVQETQYF
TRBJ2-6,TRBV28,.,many,TGTGCCAGCAGTGCCGTATCTTTTGGTACTGGGGCCAACGTCCTGACTTTC,CASSAVSFGTGANVLTF
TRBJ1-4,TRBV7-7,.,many,TGTGCCAGCGAGCCCTGCTGTTGTTCAACTAATGAAAAACTGTTTTTT,CASEPCCCSTNEKLFF
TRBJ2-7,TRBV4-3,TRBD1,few,TGCGCCAGCAGCCGCGACAGGGGTACCTACGAGCAGTACTTC,CASSRDRGTYEQYF
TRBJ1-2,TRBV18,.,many,TGTGCCAGCTCACCGGAAGGGGTTGGCTATGGCTACACCTTC,CASSPEGVGYGYTF
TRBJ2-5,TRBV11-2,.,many,TGTGCCAGCAGCTTAGATGACGGGACCCAGTACTTC,CASSLDDGTQYF
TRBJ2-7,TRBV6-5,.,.,TGTGCCAGCACTACCAACCACGGTACCTACGAGCAGTACTTC,CASTTNHGTYEQYF
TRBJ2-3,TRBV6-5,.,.,TGTGCCAGCAGTTTCTTAACCTCCACAGATACGCAGTATTTT,CASSFLTSTDTQYF
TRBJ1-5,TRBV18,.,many,TGTGCCAGCTCACGTAGATTACAGGGAAACAATCAGCCCCAGCATTTT,CASSRRLQGNNQPQHF
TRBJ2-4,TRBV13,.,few,TGTGCCAGCAGCTTAGGAAACCGTCGTATTCAGTACTTC,CASSLGNRRIQYF